Below are 15 T cell receptor beta chains sequenced from a single sample in a study of blood T cell repertoires in COVID-19. Assay used: immunoSEQ multiplex PCR; TCRdb lists only in-frame clones, some missing. Among about 190,000 clones listed, approximately 90% were seen once. The material sequenced was peripheral blood. These receptors all stem from a human donor in a cohort sampled during active COVID-19.

V and J are TRBV7-2 and TRBJ2-7; D might be TRBD2 (5 bases). The CDR3 length is 12 residues. Germline V gene sequence: CDR1 SGHTA, CDR2 FQGNSA. Trimming stripped 8 bases from V and 4 bases from J, with 12 bases between. CDR3 loop: CASGRVRYEQYF. CDR3 DNA sequence: TGTGCCAGCGGGCGGGTGAGATACGAGCAGTACTTC.

The genes are TRBV2 and TRBJ1-4; 7 bases agree with TRBD1. CDR1 and CDR2 from the germline V gene are SNHLY and FYNNEI. The length of the CDR3 is 17 residues. V lost 4 bases and J lost 5; bases outside the gene matches: 13. CDR3: CASSGQGERTGNEKLFF. The CDR3 bases are TGTGCCAGCAGTGGACAGGGTGAAAGGACGGGAAATGAAAAACTGTTTTTT.

This clone is a singleton in its sample. The chain joins TRBV29-1 to TRBJ1-4, with no clear D. Germline CDR1 and CDR2: SQVTM and ANQGSEA. V lost 3 bases and J 6 bases, leaving 11 bases between the germline ends. CDR3 length: 13 residues. The CDR3 reads CSVEGGFDEKLFF. In DNA, the CDR3 is TGCAGCGTTGAGGGAGGGTTTGATGAAAAACTGTTTTTT.

This chain links TRBV4-3 with TRBJ2-2; the D gene is possibly TRBD2 (5 bases). The germline V and J ends were trimmed by 4 bases and 6 bases, with 15 bases remaining between them. CDR3 size: 15 residues. CDR1 is LGHNA and CDR2 is YSLEER in the germline V gene. CDR3 residues: CASSPRVSRAGELFF. The CDR3 DNA reads as TGCGCCAGCAGCCCCCGGGTATCGAGGGCCGGGGAGCTGTTTTTT.

This chain links TRBV28 with TRBJ2-5, with D perhaps matching TRBD1 (6 bases). This CDR3 region has 19 residues. V was pared by 4 bases and J by 1 base, with 25 bases between. The germline CDR1 and CDR2 sequences are MDHEN and SYDVKM. CDR3 region: CASSSTDRLDLSRQETQYF. The CDR3, as DNA: TGTGCCAGCAGTTCAACTGACAGGCTGGATTTATCGCGCCAAGAGACCCAGTACTTC. Complete variable domain (other parts from reference TRBV28 and TRBJ2-5): DVKVTQSSRYLVKRTGEKVFLECVQDMDHENMFWYRQDPGLGLRLIYFSYDVKMKEKGDIPEGYSVSREKKERFSLILESASTNQTSMYLCASSSTDRLDLSRQETQYFGPGTRLLVL.

V and J are TRBV27 and TRBJ2-7; 8 bases agree with TRBD2. Looked up from germline, CDR1 is MNHEY and CDR2 is SMNVEV (reference sequence). Trimming took 6 bases from V and 6 from J; bases not matched to a gene: 16. This CDR3 is 16 amino acids long. The CDR3 DNA follows: TGTGCCAGCAGCCGTGTACCGGGACTAGGGTATACCGAGCAGTACTTC. Translating it yields CASSRVPGLGYTEQYF.

V gene TRBV5-1 combines with J gene TRBJ1-1; D is perhaps TRBD1 (6 bases). The V end lost 0 bases, the J end lost 1 base, and 13 bases lay between the germline ends. Looked up from germline, CDR1 is SGHRS and CDR2 is YFSETQ. This CDR3 is built from 16 residues. The CDR3 spells CASSLEIRGRNTEAFF. The CDR3 region has the DNA TGCGCCAGCAGCTTGGAAATTAGGGGGAGGAACACTGAAGCTTTCTTT.

This clone was observed a single time. The rearrangement links TRBV28 to TRBJ2-2, with 7 bases that match TRBD1. Per germline, CDR1 MDHEN and CDR2 SYDVKM. The length of the CDR3 is 15 residues. V was pared by 5 bases and J by 5 bases, with 8 bases of the junction left unmatched. CDR3 nucleotides: TGTGCCAGCAGTGACGGGACAGAGGAGACCGGGGAGCTGTTTTTT. Its protein is CASSDGTEETGELFF.

The chain links TRBV9 to TRBJ2-3; 14 bases align to TRBD2. The length of the CDR3 is 16 residues. Trimming removed 3 bases from V and 5 bases from J; junction bases left unmatched: 5. Germline V gives CDR1 SGDLS, CDR2 YYNGEE. In DNA form, the CDR3 reads TGTGCCAGCAGCGCCCGGGGGACTAGCGGGAGAGATACGCAGTATTTT. This translates into CASSARGTSGRDTQYF.

The gene calls are TRBV10-3 and TRBJ2-3; D gene unclear. The CDR3 sequence is 13 residues long. The V end lost 8 bases, the J end lost 4 bases, and 13 bases lay between the germline ends. CDR1 and CDR2 (germline): ENHRY, SYGVKD. The CDR3 loop is CAIGFAGSDTQYF. In DNA form, the CDR3 reads TGTGCCATCGGGTTTGCAGGTTCAGATACGCAGTATTTT.

The chain carries TRBV9 and TRBJ2-1, with 7 bases identical to TRBD1. The CDR3 spans 15 residues. V trimming: 4 bases; J trimming: 8 bases; junction bases outside the gene matches: 12. The germline V gene encodes CDR1 SGDLS and CDR2 YYNGEE. CDR3 sequence (DNA): TGTGCCAGCAGCCAGGGACAGACCGAGGGCGATGAGCAGTTCTTC. This translates into CASSQGQTEGDEQFF. The full variable domain, completed using reference TRBV9 and TRBJ2-1, is DSGVTQTPKHLITATGQRVTLRCSPRSGDLSVYWYQQSLDQGLQFLIQYYNGEERAKGNILERFSAQQFPDLHSELNLSSLELGDSALYFCASSQGQTEGDEQFFGPGTRLTVL.

The V call is TRBV2, the J call TRBJ2-2; D is perhaps TRBD2 (6 bases). V was cut by 6 bases and J by 3 bases, with 11 bases left in between. Germline V gene data show CDR1 as SNHLY and CDR2 as FYNNEI. The CDR3 has 14 amino acids. The CDR3, as DNA: TGTGCCAGCAGAGGAGGGCAGGACACCGGGGAGCTGTTTTTT. As protein: CASRGGQDTGELFF.

J is TRBJ2-5 and V is TRBV6-1; 9 bases line up with TRBD1. Germline CDR1 MNHNS, CDR2 SASEGT. The length of the CDR3 is 14 residues. Trimming at V came to 2 bases and at J to 4 bases, leaving 2 bases not matched to a gene. CDR3 DNA: TGTGCCAGCAGTGAAAAGGACAGGGGAGAGACCCAGTACTTC. It encodes CASSEKDRGETQYF.

The chain joins TRBV10-2 to TRBJ2-2; no firm D call. This CDR3 is built from 16 residues. Trimming cost V 4 bases and J 3 bases, with 15 bases left between them. Germline V gene data show CDR1 as WSHSY and CDR2 as SAAADI. CDR3 nucleotide sequence: TGCGCCAGCAGTGGCGGCCCCGGCGGATACACCGGGGAGCTGTTTTTT. Encoded protein: CASSGGPGGYTGELFF.

V and J are TRBV6-5 and TRBJ2-7; TRBD2 matches at 11 bases. The CDR3 sequence is 15 residues long. The V segment lost 4 bases and the J segment 4 bases; nucleotides outside the gene matches: 6. Germline CDR1 is MNHEY and CDR2 is SVGAGI. The CDR3 region is CASSWLAGGIYEQYF. For the CDR3, the DNA is TGTGCCAGCAGTTGGCTAGCGGGAGGTATTTACGAGCAGTACTTC.